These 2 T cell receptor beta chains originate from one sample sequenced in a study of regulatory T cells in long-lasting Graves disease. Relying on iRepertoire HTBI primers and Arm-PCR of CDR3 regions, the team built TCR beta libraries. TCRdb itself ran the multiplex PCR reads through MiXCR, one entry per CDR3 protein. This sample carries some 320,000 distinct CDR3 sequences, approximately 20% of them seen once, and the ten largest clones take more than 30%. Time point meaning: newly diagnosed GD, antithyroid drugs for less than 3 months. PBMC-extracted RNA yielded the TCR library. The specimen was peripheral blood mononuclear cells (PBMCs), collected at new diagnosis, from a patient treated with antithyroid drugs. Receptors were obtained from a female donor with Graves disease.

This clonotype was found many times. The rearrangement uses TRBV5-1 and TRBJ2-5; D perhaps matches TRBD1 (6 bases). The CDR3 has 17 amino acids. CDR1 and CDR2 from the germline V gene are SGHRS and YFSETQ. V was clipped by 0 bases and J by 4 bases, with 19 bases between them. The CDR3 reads CASSLGPWGRRIETQYF. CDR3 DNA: TGCGCCAGCAGCTTGGGTCCGTGGGGGCGCAGGATAGAGACCCAGTACTTC.

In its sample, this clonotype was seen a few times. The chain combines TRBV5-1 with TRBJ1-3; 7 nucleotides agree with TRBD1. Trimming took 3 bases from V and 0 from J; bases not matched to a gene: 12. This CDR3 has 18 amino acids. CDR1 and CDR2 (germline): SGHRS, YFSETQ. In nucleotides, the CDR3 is TGCGCCAGCAGCTCCGAGGGGACGGGACAGTTCTCTGGAAACACCATATATTTT. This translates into CASSSEGTGQFSGNTIYF.